The rows below give T cell receptor beta chains drawn from one sample of a study of blood T cell repertoires in COVID-19. Data came from immunoSEQ multiplex PCR; TCRdb stores just in-frame clones and leaves some out. The table records approximately 300,000 clones, nearly 90% of them present only once. The specimen sequenced was PBMCs or T cells enriched from blood (not recorded which). All receptors derive from a woman aged 18-29 years with acute COVID-19. Both conserved end residues are part of each CDR3. D genes are given only for firm matches. Clone size is not always given. Where it is, it says once, few, many or a class for expanded clones.

J gene,CDR3 length,D gene,V gene,clone size,CDR3 DNA,CDR3 protein
TRBJ1-3,14,.,TRBV7-3,.,TGTGCCAGCAGCATTGGGGGGACTGGAAACACCATATATTTT,CASSIGGTGNTIYF
TRBJ2-3,14,.,TRBV9,.,TGTGCCAGCAGCGTAGGAGGGATCGCAGATACGCAGTATTTT,CASSVGGIADTQYF
TRBJ2-1,12,.,TRBV28,once,TGTGCCAGTACCCGGAGGTACAATGAGCAGTTCTTC,CASTRRYNEQFF
TRBJ2-1,15,.,TRBV19,once,TGTGCCAGTAGTATATCGCGGGACTCCTACAATGAGCAGTTCTTC,CASSISRDSYNEQFF
TRBJ2-3,16,.,TRBV24-1,.,TGTGCCACCAGTGATTTGAAGCAGGGTGGGAGGAATACGCAGTATTTT,CATSDLKQGGRNTQYF
TRBJ2-1,15,TRBD1,TRBV6-5,once,TGTGCCAGCAGCCGAGGACAGGGGCGCTACAATGAGCAGTTCTTC,CASSRGQGRYNEQFF
TRBJ2-7,13,.,TRBV18,once,TGTGCCAGCTCACCAGACTCAGTCTACGAGCAGTACTTC,CASSPDSVYEQYF
TRBJ1-1,14,.,TRBV7-9,.,TGTGCCAGCAGCTTGGGCGCTATGAACACTGAAGCTTTCTTT,CASSLGAMNTEAFF
TRBJ2-6,18,.,TRBV9,.,TGTGCCAGCAGCCCAGGGCCGGCACCCCTCTCTGGGGCCAACGTCCTGACTTTC,CASSPGPAPLSGANVLTF
TRBJ2-7,15,.,TRBV11-3,.,TGTGCCAGCAGCTCCAGGTGGCAGGGCGCCGGGGAGCAGTACTTC,CASSSRWQGAGEQYF
TRBJ1-1,13,.,TRBV12-3/TRBV12-4,.,TGTGCCAGCAGTCTAGACTTCAGGGGCGAAGCTTTCTTT,CASSLDFRGEAFF
TRBJ2-3,14,.,TRBV6-4,few,TGTGCCAGCAGTGCGACCAGGGATACAGATACGCAGTATTTT,CASSATRDTDTQYF
TRBJ1-5,14,.,TRBV2,.,TGTGCCAGCAGTGTCGCCAGGGCCGATCAGCCCCAGCATTTT,CASSVARADQPQHF
TRBJ2-1,14,TRBD2,TRBV28,.,TGTGCCAGCAGTTTAGCGGGAGATCGCAATGAGCAGTTCTTC,CASSLAGDRNEQFF
TRBJ2-7,15,.,TRBV6-5,once,TGTGCCAGCAGTTACGCGGCGGGGCCAGACTACGAGCAGTACTTC,CASSYAAGPDYEQYF
TRBJ1-1,13,.,TRBV5-1,.,TGCGCCAGCAGCTTGGACAGGTCACCTGAAGCTTTCTTT,CASSLDRSPEAFF
TRBJ1-4,15,.,TRBV18,.,TGTGCCAGCTCACCACGGGGGCAGAGTGGTGAAAAACTGTTTTTT,CASSPRGQSGEKLFF
TRBJ1-4,18,.,TRBV27,once,TGTGCCAGCAGTTTACTACACTCTTCAGGGCCGGGTAATGAAAAACTGTTTTTT,CASSLLHSSGPGNEKLFF
TRBJ1-1,16,.,TRBV27,.,TGTGCCAGCAGTTTGTTAACAGGGCTGGGAAACACTGAAGCTTTCTTT,CASSLLTGLGNTEAFF
TRBJ1-1,15,TRBD1,TRBV28,.,TGTGCCAGCAGTTCGATCCGACAGGGGCGCGCTGAAGCTTTCTTT,CASSSIRQGRAEAFF
TRBJ2-1,13,.,TRBV6-4,once,TGTGCCAGCAGTGACGGAGGTTTCAATGAGCAGTTCTTC,CASSDGGFNEQFF
TRBJ1-1,13,.,TRBV7-9,once,TGTGCCAGCAGCGCAAGTGGACAGTTTGAAGCTTTCTTT,CASSASGQFEAFF
TRBJ1-6,18,TRBD1,TRBV28,.,TGTGCCAGCAGAGCGATGACAGGGAAGAGCACCTATAATTCACCCCTCCACTTT,CASRAMTGKSTYNSPLHF
TRBJ2-7,12,.,TRBV6-5,.,TGTGCCAGCAGATATCCGGGACAACCGAGTATCTTC,CASRYPGQPSIF
TRBJ2-7,13,.,TRBV29-1,.,TGCAGCGTTGAATTGCAGGGTTGGGACGAGCAGTACTTC,CSVELQGWDEQYF
TRBJ2-3,14,TRBD2,TRBV28,once,TGTGCCACCCTCCCTCGCGGGAGTTCAGATACGCAGTATTTT,CATLPRGSSDTQYF
TRBJ1-1,15,.,TRBV11-2,.,TGTGCCAGCAGCTTAGATCTGGGCGCCGGAACTGAAGCTTTCTTT,CASSLDLGAGTEAFF
TRBJ2-3,16,TRBD1,TRBV4-1,.,TGCGCCAGCAGCCCACAACCGGGACAGTCCACAGATACGCAGTATTTT,CASSPQPGQSTDTQYF
TRBJ2-3,14,TRBD2,TRBV27,.,TGTGCCAGCAGTTTAGGACTAGCAACAGATACGCAGTATTTT,CASSLGLATDTQYF
TRBJ2-5,14,.,TRBV28,.,TGTGCCAGCAGGCCGACAGGTTCAAAAGAGACCCAGTACTTC,CASRPTGSKETQYF
TRBJ2-1,17,.,TRBV24-1,.,TGTGCCACCAGTGATTTCCCCGGGACTTGGTCCTACAATGAGCAGTTCTTC,CATSDFPGTWSYNEQFF
TRBJ2-7,15,TRBD2,TRBV19,.,TGTGCCAGTACCCTAAAGGCTAGCGGGGGCTACGAGCAGTACTTC,CASTLKASGGYEQYF
TRBJ2-1,15,TRBD2,TRBV19,.,TGTGCCAGTAGTGTACTAGCGATCGCCTACAATGAGCAGTTCTTC,CASSVLAIAYNEQFF
TRBJ2-5,14,.,TRBV19,.,TGTGCCAGTAGTCGACAGGCGATCCAAGAGACCCAGTACTTC,CASSRQAIQETQYF
TRBJ2-1,14,TRBD1,TRBV6-2/TRBV6-3,.,TGTGCCAGCAGCAAGGGACAGGTAGTGGATGAGCAGTTCTTC,CASSKGQVVDEQFF
TRBJ2-7,14,.,TRBV9,.,TGTGCCAGCAGCGTAGGGGGCAGGAACGACGAGCAGTACTTC,CASSVGGRNDEQYF
TRBJ1-1,14,TRBD1,TRBV19,.,TGTGCCAGTAGTGTCGACAGGGACAACACTGAAGCTTTCTTT,CASSVDRDNTEAFF
TRBJ2-1,16,TRBD2,TRBV7-2,.,TGTGCCAGCAGCTTATCTAGGACTAGCGGGATAAATGAGCAGTTCTTC,CASSLSRTSGINEQFF
TRBJ1-3,18,.,TRBV28,.,TGTGCCAGCAGTTCCTCTACCGCTGACAGGCGTAGTGGAAACACCATATATTTT,CASSSSTADRRSGNTIYF
TRBJ1-2,14,.,TRBV19,.,TGTGCCAGTAGTATCTCCGCAGGGGAAGGAGGCTACACCTTC,CASSISAGEGGYTF
TRBJ1-3,14,.,TRBV23-1,.,TGCGCCAGCAGTCAAGCAACTACCGGAAACACCATATATTTT,CASSQATTGNTIYF
TRBJ2-1,12,TRBD1,TRBV7-9,.,TGTGCCAGCTTGGGCAGGGGGAAGGAGCAGTTCTTC,CASLGRGKEQFF
TRBJ2-3,16,TRBD1,TRBV11-2,few,TGTGCCAGCAGCGTTTCCGGGACAGGGAGATCTGATACGCAGTATTTT,CASSVSGTGRSDTQYF